This entry concerns a single T cell receptor beta chain. Its antigen has not been determined. Base-call qualities are not available, and no considerably larger clone is one nucleotide away. The germline V gene sets CDR1 to MDHEN and CDR2 to SYDVKM. From the cysteine through the phenylalanine, the CDR3 covers 19 amino acids. Of all the DNA, just the CDR3 is kept, 57 bases in frame from base 1. At the junction V is shortened by 1 base and J by 8 bases; bases outside the gene matches: 19. This sample is drawn from a study of radiation and T cells in renal cell carcinoma (dated by TCRdb to about 2020). Background for the entire study: In total, approximately 55 samples, comprising 26 tumors and 27 peripheral blood samples, were subjected to TCR beta sequencing. The final blood draw was performed at 4 weeks after radiation, at the same time as nephrectomy. Across all 50 or so samples, several million unique CDR3 nucleotide sequences, encoding roughly 2,600,000 unique CDR3 amino acid sequences, were identified. The paper as a whole reports these results and caveats: The single-armed trial design could not address effects of radiation dose or scheduling on the TCR repertoire. Top tumor clonotypes rose in blood from baseline to 2 weeks post-radiation, then contracted by 4 weeks, suggesting transient expansion of tumor-resident clones. Because pretreatment tumor biopsies were not available, the baseline intratumoral presence of clonotypes could not be determined. Dynamics of the blood repertoire were not tracked past 4 weeks after treatment.

TCR beta libraries were generated from genomic DNA with the immunoSEQ kit, following the manufacturer's recommendations. For library preparation, a first multiplex PCR was performed with proprietary primers, followed by a second PCR in which unique barcodes were added, and bead cleanups were performed after each round. Each sample batch included a kit-provided positive control reaction and a negative control reaction. The final libraries underwent checking on an Agilent 4200 TapeStation D1000 ScreenTape, volumetric pooling, and quantification by qPCR. Sequencing ran on an Illumina NextSeq500 with a MidOutput 150-cycle cartridge, using 156 Read1 and 15 Index1 cycles with kit custom primers. The pooled library was loaded at 0.95 to 1 pM with around 20% PhiX control spiked in. In the original analysis: The vendor-processed data were analyzed in R, and a clonotype was defined as all T cells that share the same CDR3 nucleotide sequence. In the clone abundance analyses, frequencies in each sample were normalized to that sample's 10,000 most abundant clones. Public T cell clones, which averaged fewer than five per sample, were removed prior to analysis. Tumor-enriched and baseline blood-enriched clonotypes were defined by at least a 32-fold difference in abundance between compartments. A beta-binomial differential abundance model was applied to find clonotypes that expanded or contracted between blood time points. Tumor-blood repertoire similarity was measured with the Baroni-Urbani and Buser coefficient, and groups were compared using two-tailed Wilcoxon tests in R. TCRdb holds this immuneACCESS table with in-frame rearrangements only. Some clones are missing; in checked studies, unresolved V genes explain under half, and the rest has no known cause. That table is the source of V, J and clone size, and D and trimming were worked out from the DNA. This sample holds about 77,000 clones; less than 90% were observed only once. The top ten hold roughly 2.2% of the sample.

Read against the paper, the sample's time point label means: blood 4 weeks post-SBRT, at nephrectomy. Explained via the paper, the treatment or condition label denotes: 15 Gy SBRT to primary tumor, nephrectomy 4 weeks later. Samples came from a clinical trial, in which primary renal cell carcinomas received 15 Gy stereotactic body radiation therapy followed by nephrectomy 4 weeks later. To follow tumor-enriched clonotypes, serial peripheral blood was collected from radiation-treated patients at baseline and at 2 weeks and 4 weeks after SBRT. All patients had renal cell carcinoma with clear cell pathology. Genomic DNA for TCR sequencing was prepared using the QIAamp DNA Blood Mini Kit (Qiagen). Samples were included in the analyses only if all quality control checks were passed.

The V and J segments used are TRBV28 and TRBJ1-2, with 10 bases in between that match TRBD1. The clonotype was recovered from an older woman with renal cell carcinoma. The sample in question was blood, obtained from a patient whose treatment included radiotherapy and nephrectomy. The sequenced DNA is TGTGCCAGCAGTTTATTGGGGCTGGGGGACAGGGGTTTCGAGTACGGCTACACCTTC. The translation is CASSLLGLGDRGFEYGYTF.